This paragraph reports one T cell receptor (beta chain). Its target is not known. The sample is drawn from a study of cytomegalovirus exposure and HLA in healthy donors. Study background: HLA-typed donors were the source of tens of millions of unique TCRs held in an early data release.

The PCR had 60 Vbeta and 13 Jbeta primers. TCRdb's copy holds only in-frame clones and misses some; the assay was immunoSEQ multiplex PCR. The sample consists of some 240,000 clones, around nine tenths of them appearing once. Study-level results: Association of a missense DCLRE1C variant with TCR beta V- and J-gene trimming was reported in a later analysis.

CDR1 and CDR2 from the germline V gene are MGHRA and YSYEKL. Trimming cost V 0 bases and J 7 bases, with 10 bases left between them. The CDR3 totals 14 residues. As for the donors, each was a healthy bone marrow donor. The origin of this receptor is a girl aged 2 to 9 in good health and CMV-seronegative. Material for sequencing was PBMCs. This rearrangement joins TRBV4-1 to TRBJ2-4; D is unresolved. The CDR3 is CASSQDPVANIQYF. The CDR3 nucleotides read TGCGCCAGCAGCCAAGACCCCGTTGCGAACATTCAGTACTTC.